This T cell receptor beta chain comes out of a study of blood T cell repertoires in COVID-19. This clone showed up just once. CDR1 is KGHDR, CDR2 SFDVKD, per germline. The CDR3 has 15 residues. V shed 1 base and J shed 3 bases, with 11 bases lying between them. In the study's own analysis: Reference gene primer amplification gave nucleated cell count estimates. Profiled with immunoSEQ multiplex PCR; TCRdb holds only in-frame clones, not every one. Clonal size and the V and J genes are those of that table, whereas D and trimming came from the DNA. The sample yields around 200,000 clones, over 80% seen once.

The clonotype originates from a woman aged 40 to 55 with COVID-19, enrolled during active disease. The chain combines TRBV24-1 with TRBJ2-5; D is uncertain. Sequenced sample: peripheral blood. The CDR3 protein is CATSDFENREETQYF. As DNA, the CDR3 is TGTGCCACCAGTGATTTTGAGAACAGAGAAGAGACCCAGTACTTC.